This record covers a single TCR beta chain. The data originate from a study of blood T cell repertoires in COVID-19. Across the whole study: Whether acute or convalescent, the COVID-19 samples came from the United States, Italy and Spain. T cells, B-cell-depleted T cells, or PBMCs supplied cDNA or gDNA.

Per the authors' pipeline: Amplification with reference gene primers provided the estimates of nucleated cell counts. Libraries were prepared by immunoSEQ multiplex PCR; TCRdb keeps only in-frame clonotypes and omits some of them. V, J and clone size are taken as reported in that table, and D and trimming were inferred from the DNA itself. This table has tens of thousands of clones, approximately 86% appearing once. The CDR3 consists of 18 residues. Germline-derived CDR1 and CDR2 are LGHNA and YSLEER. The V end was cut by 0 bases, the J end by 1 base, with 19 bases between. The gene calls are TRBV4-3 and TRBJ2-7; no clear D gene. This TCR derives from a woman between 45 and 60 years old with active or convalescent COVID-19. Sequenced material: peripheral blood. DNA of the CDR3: TGCGCCAGCAGCCAAGATGTGACATCAGGAACCTTTTCCTACGAGCAGTACTTC. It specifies CASSQDVTSGTFSYEQYF.